This TCR beta chain was identified during a study of blood T cell repertoires in COVID-19. Study context: Spain, Italy and the United States supplied samples that represented acute and convalescent COVID-19. PBMCs, B-cell-depleted T cells, or T cells provided the cDNA or gDNA that made up the material.

The germline gives CDR1 MDHEN, CDR2 SYDVKM. The CDR3 is 13 residues long. V was cut by 5 bases and J by 4 bases, with 11 bases left in between. Assay used: immunoSEQ multiplex PCR; TCRdb lists only in-frame clones, some missing. The top ten clones hold 2.5% to 3% of a sample with roughly 160,000 clones, 85% to 90% of them seen once. Sequencing used peripheral blood. The rearrangement joins TRBV28 to TRBJ1-2, with D unresolved. This TCR came from a woman older than 75 with COVID-19, enrolled during active disease. The CDR3 protein is CASSLLARYGYTF. CDR3 DNA sequence: TGTGCCAGCAGTCTTCTGGCCCGCTATGGCTACACCTTC.